The 2 T cell receptor beta chains presented below share a single source sample, sequenced in a study of post-analysis software for immune sequencing data. These receptors' targets are unknown. Overall study findings and caveats: Elevated frequency relative to controls characterized a handful of TRBV segments in patients, TRBV5-6, TRBV5-1 and TRBV20-1 among them.

The TCR beta cDNA libraries carried unique molecular identifiers. TCRdb recomputed calls from the PCR reads with MiXCR, one row per CDR3 protein. In the table there are about 400,000 distinct CDR3 sequences, about a third of which are singletons. The source material was blood. These receptors were collected from a girl aged 10 to 17 with multiple sclerosis.

The V and J genes are TRBV5-5 and TRBJ2-3; TRBD2 matches 8 bases. The length of the CDR3 is 15 residues. CDR1 is SGHKS and CDR2 is YYEKEE in the germline V gene (reference sequence). Trimming took 3 bases from V and 1 from J; bases not matched to a gene: 4. The CDR3 loop is CASSSTSVGTDTQYF. Here the CDR3 DNA reads TGTGCCAGCAGCTCGACTAGCGTTGGCACAGATACGCAGTATTTT.

This clonotype was counted between two and nine times. The chain recombines TRBV27 with TRBJ2-5, with 8 bases that match TRBD2. Losses at the gene ends were 5 bases for V and 4 bases for J; bases not matched to a gene: 6. This CDR3 contains 14 residues. CDR1 is MNHEY and CDR2 is SMNVEV in the germline V gene (reference sequence). The CDR3 DNA is TGTGCCAGCAGTAGGACCCGGGAGGGAGAGACCCAGTACTTC. This translates into CASSRTREGETQYF.